Reported below is one TCR beta chain. Its antigen target is currently unknown. No base qualities exist here, and no much larger clone lies one base off it. At diagnosis, peripheral blood, uninvolved tumor-adjacent lung and tumor were collected and stored as a combination of fresh-frozen and FFPE material. For TCR repertoire profiling, blood samples were analyzed as peripheral blood mononuclear cells. TCR beta CDR3 regions were sequenced from DNA using the immunoSEQ Assay. Under the source paper's analysis protocol: T cell density was computed as TCR beta template counts normalized to usable DNA estimated by amplifying housekeeping genes. The preseqR package was used to estimate richness by extrapolating to 400,000 templates for PBMC samples and to 120,000 templates for tissue samples. Clonality was defined as one minus Pielou's evenness. To identify tissue-enriched TCRs, differential abundance testing was run on productive amino-acid clonotypes with a minimum total count of 5 and an alpha of 0.1. The Jaccard Index and the Morisita Overlap Index were used to measure repertoire overlap between compartments. GLIPH grouped TCR beta CDR3s together with public tetramer-defined viral CDR3s, and a viral motif had to include at least three viral sequences and also show V-gene enrichment. This immuneACCESS table, as held by TCRdb, lists in-frame sequences with V and J called but not all clones. Of the missing ones, under half trace to an unresolved V gene in checked studies; the others have no known cause. V and J calls and clone size come straight from that table; D and trimming were deduced from the DNA. Present in this sample are 25,000 to 35,000 clones, 80% to 90% of which were seen just once. The ten largest make up about a tenth of the sample.

V and J are truncated by 4 bases and 3 bases respectively, leaving an intervening sequence of 13 bases. Its CDR3 holds 14 amino acids, cysteine through phenylalanine. Only the CDR3 DNA is retained, 42 bases long and in frame from the first base. The germline V gene provides CDR1 SGHAT and CDR2 FQNNGV. This specimen belongs to a study of T cells in localized non-small cell lung cancer (dated by TCRdb to 2020 to 2022). General notes on the study: The study analyzed T cell repertoires of a few hundred early-stage NSCLC patients, comparing tumors and uninvolved tumor-adjacent lungs. All 230 or so NSCLC patients in the cohort were treatment-naive and had localized lung tumors that were resected. NSCLC patients had a mean age of roughly 66 years, and about 140 were male and about a hundred female.

Overall study results and their limits: Higher T cell density in blood was associated with longer overall survival, whereas higher clonality in adjacent lung was associated with shorter survival. A median of around 60 of the top 100 tumor clones turned up in the paired uninvolved adjacent lung, and under 30 of those clones also ranked among the top 100 of that same adjacent lung. Because the study design was exploratory, TCR variables were selected using unadjusted p-values without false-discovery rate correction. Multi-region tumor sequencing was not performed, so intratumor heterogeneity could not be excluded. Uninvolved tumor-adjacent lung showed the highest T cell clonality, higher than tumor, which suggests more focused antigenic responses in the adjacent lung.

Sequencing used peripheral blood, obtained before any cancer treatment. The sequence was obtained from a woman between 35 and 70 years old with stage I lung adenocarcinoma. Here the chain combines TRBV11-2 and TRBJ2-7; no confident D gene assignment can be made. The sequence in DNA is TGTGCCAGCAGCTACGACAACGGATACTACGAGCAGTACTTC. Translated, it gives CASSYDNGYYEQYF.